These 15 T cell receptor beta chains originate from one sample sequenced in a study of cytomegalovirus exposure and HLA in healthy donors. PCR amplification relied on 60 Vbeta primers (plus 13 Jbeta primers). TCRdb's copy holds only in-frame clones and misses some; the assay was immunoSEQ multiplex PCR. Here the sample spans some 95,000 clones, 60% to 75% being singletons. The specimen was PBMCs. These receptors were collected from a female donor in good health and CMV-seronegative.

This sequence joins TRBV6-1 and TRBJ1-6, with TRBD1 as a possible D gene (5 bases). Germline CDR1 MNHNS, CDR2 SASEGT. V gave up 3 bases and J gave up 0 bases, with 9 bases separating them. This CDR3 contains 16 residues. The CDR3 DNA is TGTGCCAGCAGTGAGACAGTGAGCTCCTATAATTCACCCCTCCACTTT. Its translation: CASSETVSSYNSPLHF.

The chain is built from TRBV4-1 and TRBJ1-1; weak D call: TRBD1 (5 bases). CDR3 length equals 15 residues. Trimming cost V 0 bases and J 2 bases, with 10 bases left between them. Germline CDR1 is MGHRA and CDR2 is YSYEKL. The CDR3 reads CASSQEKQANTEAFF. CDR3 DNA sequence: TGCGCCAGCAGCCAAGAAAAACAGGCAAACACTGAAGCTTTCTTT.

The V gene is TRBV29-1, the J gene TRBJ1-2; the D is unclear. The ends were cut back, 3 bases at V and 1 base at J, with 9 bases in the middle. This CDR3 contains 13 residues. From germline, CDR1 is SQVTM and CDR2 ANQGSEA. In DNA form, the CDR3 reads TGCAGCGTTGACTTGCGGGATAACTATGGCTACACCTTC. Translation gives CSVDLRDNYGYTF.

This clone was seen once. V usage is TRBV11-1 and J usage is TRBJ1-1, with D unresolved. The V end lost 5 bases, the J end lost 10 bases, and 14 bases lay between the germline ends. CDR3 length equals 12 residues. CDR1 and CDR2 from the germline V gene are SGHAT and FQDESV (reference sequence). Here the CDR3 reads CASSPQMGPAFF. CDR3 in DNA: TGTGCCAGCAGCCCCCAAATGGGCCCAGCTTTCTTT.

The chain has TRBV6-5 and TRBJ2-2, with 8 positions matching TRBD2. The CDR3 has 16 amino acids. Germline trimming cut 4 bases from V and 3 bases from J; bases unmatched to any gene: 7. In germline, CDR1 is MNHEY, CDR2 SVGAGI. CDR3 sequence: CASSSHGGGYTGELFF. The CDR3, as DNA: TGTGCCAGCAGTTCCCACGGCGGGGGGTACACCGGGGAGCTGTTTTTT.

The rearrangement links TRBV6-5 to TRBJ1-5, with D perhaps TRBD1 (5 bases). The germline V gene encodes CDR1 MNHEY and CDR2 SVGAGI. The CDR3 has 16 residues. Deletions cut 0 bases from V and 5 bases from J, with 14 bases between. CDR3 bases: TGTGCCAGCAGTTACTCGACCGGGACGGGAGATCAGCCCCAGCATTTT. Translating gives CASSYSTGTGDQPQHF.

Here the CDR3 DNA reads TGTGCCAGCAGTTTCCTGGGGACAGGGGAGTATGGCTACACCTTC. Protein sequence: CASSFLGTGEYGYTF. V is TRBV28 and J is TRBJ1-2; 10 bases fit TRBD1. Germline loops: CDR1 MDHEN, CDR2 SYDVKM. Unmatched junction bases numbered 6, after V lost 3 bases and J lost 5 bases. This CDR3 comprises 15 residues.

The genes are TRBV29-1 and TRBJ1-2; no clear D gene. This CDR3 region has 11 residues. The germline V and J ends were trimmed by 5 bases and 6 bases, with 10 bases remaining between them. In germline, CDR1 is SQVTM, CDR2 ANQGSEA. CDR3 coding DNA: TGCAGCGTTTGGGCGCTCGATGGCTACACCTTC. Translating it yields CSVWALDGYTF.

The rearrangement links TRBV29-1 to TRBJ2-1; possibly TRBD2 for D (6 bases). Germline V lookup: CDR1 SQVTM, CDR2 ANQGSEA. The ends were cut back, 4 bases at V and 8 bases at J, with 12 bases in the middle. The CDR3 covers 12 residues. CDR3 residues: CSVVGGVDEQFF. The CDR3 DNA reads as TGCAGCGTTGTAGGAGGGGTAGATGAGCAGTTCTTC.

The J gene is TRBJ2-6, the V gene TRBV4-1; the D gene is possibly TRBD1 (7 bases). The CDR3 sequence is 17 residues long. The germline V and J ends were trimmed by 3 bases and 1 base, with 13 bases remaining between them. Germline V gene sequence: CDR1 MGHRA, CDR2 YSYEKL. CDR3 bases: TGCGCCAGCAGCCAGCGGGACAGTCTGTCTGGGGCCAACGTCCTGACTTTC. Translating it yields CASSQRDSLSGANVLTF.

The V gene is TRBV7-2, the J gene TRBJ1-1; 7 bases agree with TRBD1. In germline, CDR1 is SGHTA, CDR2 FQGNSA. CDR3 length equals 14 residues. Trimming removed 1 base from V and 10 bases from J; junction bases left unmatched: 9. The CDR3 DNA reads TGTGCCAGCAGCTTAGACGGGACAGCGCTCGGAGCTTTCTTT. Protein product: CASSLDGTALGAFF.

In the case of this clone: Other DNA variants within this sample encode the same CDR3. The chain recombines TRBV5-4 with TRBJ1-2; maybe TRBD1 (6 bases). There are 13 residues in the CDR3. Germline CDR1 reads SGHNT; CDR2 reads YYREEE (reference sequence). V was shortened by 4 bases and J by 2 bases, with 9 bases between the two germline ends. CDR3 DNA sequence: TGTGCCAGCAGCGTAACAGGGAACTATGGCTACACCTTC. Its translation: CASSVTGNYGYTF.

This clone turned up a few times. This rearrangement joins TRBV2 to TRBJ2-1; weak D call: TRBD1 (6 bases). The CDR3 contains 15 residues. Germline V gives CDR1 SNHLY, CDR2 FYNNEI. Trimming pared 2 bases from V and 7 bases from J, leaving 15 bases between. In DNA, the CDR3 is TGTGCCAGCAGTGAATTCTGGGGGCTTAGGAATGAGCAGTTCTTC. Its protein is CASSEFWGLRNEQFF.

The chain combines TRBV5-1 with TRBJ2-5; TRBD2 matches at 12 bases. The junction had 23 bases not matched to a gene; V was cut back by 4 bases and J by 1 base. The CDR3 contains 22 residues. Germline V lookup: CDR1 SGHRS, CDR2 YFSETQ. The CDR3 DNA reads TGCGCCAGCAGCGGGGACGGTCTAGCGGGAGGGACCGCCGCCCGGCCCCAAGAGACCCAGTACTTC. It is translated as CASSGDGLAGGTAARPQETQYF.

V and J are TRBV15 and TRBJ2-7, with 8 nucleotides matching TRBD1. The CDR3 has 16 residues. Germline V gene data show CDR1 as LNHNV and CDR2 as YYDKDF (reference sequence). V lost 0 bases to trimming and J lost 2 bases; unmatched junction nucleotides: 6. CDR3 nucleotide sequence: TGTGCCACCAGCAGAGAAGTTACAGGGGGGACCTACGAGCAGTACTTC. It is translated as CATSREVTGGTYEQYF. Full variable domain (remainder filled in from reference TRBV15 and TRBJ2-7): DAMVIQNPRYQVTQFGKPVTLSCSQTLNHNVMYWYQQKSSQAPKLLFHYYDKDFNNEADTPDNFQSRRPNTSFCFLDIRSPGLGDTAMYLCATSREVTGGTYEQYFGPGTRLTVT.